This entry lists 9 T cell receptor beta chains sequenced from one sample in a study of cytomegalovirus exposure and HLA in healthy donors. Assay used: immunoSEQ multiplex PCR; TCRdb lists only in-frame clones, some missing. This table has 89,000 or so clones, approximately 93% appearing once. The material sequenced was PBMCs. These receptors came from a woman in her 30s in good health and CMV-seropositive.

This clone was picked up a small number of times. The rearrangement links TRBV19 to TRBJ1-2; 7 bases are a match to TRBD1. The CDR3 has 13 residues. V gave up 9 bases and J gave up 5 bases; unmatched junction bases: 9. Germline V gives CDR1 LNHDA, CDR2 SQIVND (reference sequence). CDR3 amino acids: CASEAQGVYGYTF. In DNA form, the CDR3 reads TGTGCCAGCGAGGCCCAGGGGGTATATGGCTACACCTTC.

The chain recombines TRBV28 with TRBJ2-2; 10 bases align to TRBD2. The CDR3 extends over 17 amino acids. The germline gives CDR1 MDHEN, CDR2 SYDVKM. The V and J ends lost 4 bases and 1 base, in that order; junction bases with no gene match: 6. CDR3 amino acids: CASSYVLAGENTGELFF. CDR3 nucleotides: TGTGCCAGCAGTTATGTCCTAGCGGGAGAGAACACCGGGGAGCTGTTTTTT.

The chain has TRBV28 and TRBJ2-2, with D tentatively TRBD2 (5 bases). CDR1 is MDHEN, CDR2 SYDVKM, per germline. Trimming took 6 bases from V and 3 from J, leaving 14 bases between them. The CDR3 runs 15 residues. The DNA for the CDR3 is TGTGCCAGCAGCGGTATGAGAGGGTACACCGGGGAGCTGTTTTTT. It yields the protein CASSGMRGYTGELFF.

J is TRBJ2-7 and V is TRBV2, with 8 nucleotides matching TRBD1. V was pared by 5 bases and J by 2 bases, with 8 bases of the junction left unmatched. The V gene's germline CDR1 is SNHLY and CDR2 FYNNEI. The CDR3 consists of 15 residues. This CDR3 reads CASSIFRQGPYEQYF. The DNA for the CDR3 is TGTGCCAGCAGTATTTTTCGACAGGGGCCCTACGAGCAGTACTTC.

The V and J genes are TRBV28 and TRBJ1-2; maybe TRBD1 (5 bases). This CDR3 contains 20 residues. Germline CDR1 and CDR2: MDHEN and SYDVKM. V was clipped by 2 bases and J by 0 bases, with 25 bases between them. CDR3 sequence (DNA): TGTGCCAGCAGTTTACCGGGGCGAGACACTAGCCAGAAAGCTAACTATGGCTACACCTTC. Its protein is CASSLPGRDTSQKANYGYTF.

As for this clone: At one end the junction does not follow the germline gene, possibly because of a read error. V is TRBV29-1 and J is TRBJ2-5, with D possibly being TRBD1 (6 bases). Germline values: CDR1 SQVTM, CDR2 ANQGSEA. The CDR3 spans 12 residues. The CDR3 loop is CSGEGQQETQYF. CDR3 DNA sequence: TGCAGCGGTGAAGGACAGCAAGAGACCCAGTACTTC.

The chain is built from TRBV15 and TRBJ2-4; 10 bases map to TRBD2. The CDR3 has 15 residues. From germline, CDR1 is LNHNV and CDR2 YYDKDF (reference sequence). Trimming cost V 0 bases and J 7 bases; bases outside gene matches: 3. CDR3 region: CATSREIAGGNIQYF. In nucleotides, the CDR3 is TGTGCCACCAGCAGAGAAATAGCGGGAGGCAACATTCAGTACTTC.

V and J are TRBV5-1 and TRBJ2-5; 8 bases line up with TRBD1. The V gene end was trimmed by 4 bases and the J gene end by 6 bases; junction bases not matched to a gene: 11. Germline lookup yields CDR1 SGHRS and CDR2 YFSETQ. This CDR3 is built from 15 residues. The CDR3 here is CASSPNAGGQQTQYF. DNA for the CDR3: TGCGCCAGCAGCCCGAATGCAGGGGGCCAGCAGACCCAGTACTTC.

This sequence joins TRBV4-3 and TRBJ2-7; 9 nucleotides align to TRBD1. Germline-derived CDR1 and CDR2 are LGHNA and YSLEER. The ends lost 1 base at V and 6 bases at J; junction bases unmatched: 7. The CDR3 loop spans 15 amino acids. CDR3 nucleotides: TGCGCCAGCAGCCAAGTCGGGACAGGGTATTCCGAGCAGTACTTC. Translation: CASSQVGTGYSEQYF.